What follows are 20 T cell receptor beta chains derived from one specimen sequenced in a study of blood T cell repertoires in COVID-19. Repertoires were generated with immunoSEQ multiplex PCR, while TCRdb's copy carries only in-frame clones and drops some. Among over 55,000 clones, approximately 86% were seen once, and the ten largest hold around 7.4%. Sequencing was done on a sample of peripheral blood. The receptors come from a human donor with active COVID-19. The donor label of this sample is uncertain.

The V gene is TRBV6-5, the J gene TRBJ1-5; 8 bases map to TRBD1. The ends lost 5 bases at V and 7 bases at J; junction bases unmatched: 7. Germline V CDR1 and CDR2: MNHEY, SVGAGI. The CDR3 contains 14 residues. As DNA, the CDR3 is TGTGCCAGCAGTCCGGACAGGGATCGGCAGCCCCAGCATTTT. Protein sequence: CASSPDRDRQPQHF.

This sequence joins TRBV6-6 and TRBJ2-7; D might be TRBD2 (6 bases). The CDR3 has 13 residues. V was pared by 2 bases and J by 6 bases, with 11 bases between. Germline assignment: CDR1 MNHNY and CDR2 SVGAGI (reference sequence). The CDR3 sequence is CASSYLVGGEQYF. The CDR3 nucleotides are TGTGCCAGCAGTTACCTCGTCGGGGGCGAGCAGTACTTC.

V is TRBV7-8 and J is TRBJ1-4; 7 nucleotides align to TRBD1. The trim removed 5 bases at V and 3 bases at J, leaving 6 bases unmatched. Germline V gene lookup returns CDR1 SGHVS and CDR2 FQNEAQ. The CDR3 length is 15 residues. This CDR3 reads CASSASGTANEKLFF. CDR3 in DNA: TGTGCCAGCAGCGCGTCCGGGACAGCTAATGAAAAACTGTTTTTT.

V usage is TRBV11-3 and J usage is TRBJ1-1; a possible D gene is TRBD1 (6 bases). The CDR3 is 14 residues long. Per the germline V gene, CDR1 is SGHNT and CDR2 is YENEEA. V was cut by 3 bases and J by 5 bases, with 13 bases left in between. Written as DNA, the CDR3 is TGTGCCAGCAGCTTCGCGGGGGCCGGGACTGAAGCTTTCTTT. Translating gives CASSFAGAGTEAFF.

This chain joins TRBV2 and TRBJ2-5; D perhaps matches TRBD2 (5 bases). This CDR3 has 15 amino acids. V lost 4 bases and J 1 base, leaving 13 bases between the germline ends. Germline lookup yields CDR1 SNHLY and CDR2 FYNNEI. The CDR3 loop reads CASSGVRGSQETQYF. CDR3 bases: TGTGCCAGCAGTGGGGTTCGGGGTAGCCAAGAGACCCAGTACTTC.

This clone was counted a single time. One junction end disagrees with the germline gene, perhaps due to a read error. V is TRBV11-3 and J is TRBJ1-1; 7 nucleotides agree with TRBD1. The CDR3 is made up of 13 amino acids. The germline CDR1 and CDR2 sequences are SGHNT and YENEEA. Here the CDR3 DNA reads TGTGCCAGCAGCCTAGACAGGGTGAAAGAAGCTTTCTTT. Translating it yields CASSLDRVKEAFF.

The chain links TRBV5-6 to TRBJ1-6; possibly TRBD1 for D (6 bases). Trimming took 2 bases from V and 8 from J, leaving 8 bases between them. Germline loops: CDR1 SGHDT, CDR2 YYEEEE. The CDR3 runs to 13 residues. CDR3 loop: CASSFNRDSPLHF. The CDR3 nucleotides read TGTGCCAGCAGCTTTAACAGGGATTCACCCCTCCACTTT.

This clone was seen a single time. The chain links TRBV7-3 to TRBJ2-3, with 9 positions matching TRBD2. CDR1 and CDR2 from the germline V gene are SGHTA and FQGTGA. There are 16 residues in the CDR3. The ends lost 2 bases at V and 6 bases at J; junction bases unmatched: 9. The CDR3 loop is CASSLWGSGSIDTQYF. The CDR3 DNA is TGTGCCAGCAGCTTATGGGGTAGCGGGAGTATTGATACGCAGTATTTT.

V usage is TRBV5-5 and J usage is TRBJ2-7; 8 bases map to TRBD1. The V gene's germline CDR1 is SGHKS and CDR2 YYEKEE (reference sequence). V was pared by 0 bases and J by 5 bases, with 7 bases of the junction left unmatched. This CDR3 is 15 amino acids long. CDR3 DNA sequence: TGTGCCAGCAGCTTGGTGGGGCAGGGGGCCAACGAGCAGTACTTC. Its translation is CASSLVGQGANEQYF.

In its sample, this clone was seen once. The chain employs TRBV14 and TRBJ2-2; 9 bases are shared with TRBD1. From germline, CDR1 is SGHDN and CDR2 FVKESK. This CDR3 contains 15 residues. The trim removed 6 bases at V and 5 bases at J, leaving 7 bases unmatched. For the CDR3, the DNA is TGTGCCAGCAGTTCGGGACAGGGTAGGACCGGGGAGCTGTTTTTT. Amino acid sequence: CASSSGQGRTGELFF.

V is TRBV7-9 and J is TRBJ1-4; tentatively, D is TRBD1 (6 bases). Trimming removed 5 bases from V and 7 bases from J, with 17 bases in between. From germline, CDR1 is SEHNR and CDR2 FQNEAQ (reference sequence). CDR3 length: 15 amino acids. CDR3 bases: TGTGCCAGCAGCCCAGGGACACAAGGAGGTGAAAAACTGTTTTTT. It yields the protein CASSPGTQGGEKLFF.

In the case of this clone: This specimen includes other DNA sequences encoding the same CDR3. The CDR3 DNA follows: TGTGCCAGCCGGGACTCATCCTACGAGCAGTACTTC. Encoded protein: CASRDSSYEQYF. This chain joins TRBV11-3 and TRBJ2-7; D is possibly TRBD2 (6 bases). CDR3 size: 12 residues. CDR1 SGHNT and CDR2 YENEEA come from the germline V gene. V lost 8 bases and J lost 1, with 9 bases in between. Combining the CDR3 with reference TRBV11-3 and TRBJ2-7 gives the whole variable domain EAGVVQSPRYKIIEKKQPVAFWCNPISGHNTLYWYLQNLGQGPELLIRYENEEAVDDSQLPKDRFSAERLKGVDSTLKIQPAELGDSAVYLCASRDSSYEQYFGPGTRLTVT.

This clone was observed a single time. The rearrangement joins TRBV21-1 to TRBJ1-2; the table's D call, TRBD1, has no DNA check behind it. TRBV21-1 is flagged as a pseudogene. The length of the CDR3 is 8 residues. The CDR3 loop reads CAAKTRTF. The CDR3 DNA follows: TGTGCCGCAAAAACACGCACCTTC.

The DNA for the CDR3 is TGTGCCAGCAACCCGGTCGGCGGTGACTATGGCTACACCTTC. Translation: CASNPVGGDYGYTF. The gene calls are TRBV6-6 and TRBJ1-2; the D is unclear. Germline values: CDR1 MNHNY, CDR2 SVGAGI (reference sequence). The V end was cut by 7 bases, the J end by 3 bases, with 15 bases between. The CDR3 consists of 14 residues.

This sequence joins TRBV10-3 and TRBJ1-3; the D is unclear. The CDR3 has 13 amino acids. The V gene's germline CDR1 is ENHRY and CDR2 SYGVKD. V shed 2 bases and J shed 4 bases, with 6 bases lying between them. This CDR3 is CAISEARGNTIYF. DNA of the CDR3: TGTGCCATCAGTGAGGCGCGCGGAAACACCATATATTTT.

CDR3 protein: CSVVTGNQPQHF. The CDR3 region has the DNA TGCAGCGTTGTTACAGGGAACCAGCCCCAGCATTTT. V is TRBV29-1 and J is TRBJ1-5; D is possibly TRBD1 (6 bases). This CDR3 spans 12 amino acids. The V gene lost 4 bases and the J gene lost 7 bases, with 11 bases spanning the gap. Germline values: CDR1 SQVTM, CDR2 ANQGSEA.

The J gene is TRBJ1-5, the V gene TRBV20-1; 9 nucleotides line up with TRBD1. Germline assignment: CDR1 DFQATT and CDR2 SNEGSKA (reference sequence). This CDR3 has 15 residues. Trimming took 3 bases from V and 7 from J; bases not matched to a gene: 10. CDR3 loop: CSASHRKTGGQPQHF. CDR3 DNA sequence: TGCAGTGCTAGTCATCGGAAGACAGGGGGACAGCCCCAGCATTTT.

J is TRBJ1-3 and V is TRBV6-2 or TRBV6-3; D is undetermined. CDR3 size: 16 residues. V lost 6 bases and J lost 9, with 24 bases in between. The germline V gene encodes CDR1 MNHEY and CDR2 SVGEGT. The CDR3 coding sequence is TGTGCCAGCAGCCCTCGCTCGGGGAGAGGGAAACGCACCATATATTTT. Amino acid sequence: CASSPRSGRGKRTIYF.

The rearrangement links TRBV3-1 (or the pseudogene TRBV3-2) to TRBJ1-1; tentatively, D is TRBD1 (5 bases). The CDR3 loop spans 15 amino acids. Between the trimmed V and J ends, which lost 1 base and 8 bases, there was a span of 17 bases. CDR1 and CDR2 (germline): LGHDT, YNNKEL (reference sequence). CDR3 coding DNA: TGTGCCAGCAGCCAAGCCAGTGTTACAGGCACCGAAGCTTTCTTT. Its translation: CASSQASVTGTEAFF.

The chain employs TRBV13 and TRBJ2-5, with TRBD2 identical over 9 bases. Trimming took 7 bases from V and 2 from J; bases not matched to a gene: 11. CDR1 PRHDT and CDR2 FYEKMQ come from the germline V gene (reference sequence). The CDR3 spans 16 residues. The CDR3 protein is CASTSSGGLRQETQYF. The CDR3 DNA is TGTGCCAGCACTAGCAGCGGGGGGTTAAGACAAGAGACCCAGTACTTC.